The T cell receptor (beta chain) under discussion was sequenced for a study of T-cell reconstitution after alpha-beta-depleted transplantation in children. Researchers prepared the TCRbeta library using unique molecular identifiers, the study reports. TCRdb reanalysed the PCR reads using MiXCR and keeps one entry per CDR3 protein. The table has about 350,000 distinct CDR3 sequences, 15% to 20% seen once. Germline assignment: CDR1 ENHRY and CDR2 SYGVKD. The ends lost 4 bases at V and 5 bases at J; junction bases unmatched: 4. CDR3 length: 13 residues. The TCR sequence derives from a male patient under 10 years old who had a stem cell transplant for acute lymphoblastic leukemia, so the T cells may come from the graft donor. The gene calls are TRBV10-3 and TRBJ1-2; TRBD1 aligns across 7 bases. Material: PBMCs, mostly from graft donor cells, obtained 360 days after TCRalphabeta/CD19-depleted stem cell transplant. This chain's CDR3 is CAISAGTEYGYTF. The CDR3 DNA sequence: TGTGCCATCAGTGCCGGGACAGAATATGGCTACACCTTC.